The 4 T cell receptor beta chains below come from one sample, sequenced in a study of blood T cell repertoires in COVID-19. Measured with immunoSEQ multiplex PCR; TCRdb has only the in-frame clones, and not every one. This sample yields about 320,000 clones, of which over 85% are seen a single time; 11% belongs to the top ten. The sample consisted of peripheral blood. The receptor source for this set is a woman in her 30s with COVID-19, enrolled during active disease.

The chain uses TRBV30 and TRBJ1-2; maybe TRBD1 (6 bases). This CDR3 region has 15 residues. Germline CDR1 GTSNPN, CDR2 SVGIG (reference sequence). Between the trimmed V and J ends, which lost 3 bases and 4 bases, there was a span of 18 bases. This chain's CDR3 is CAWRGGATSGYGYTF. The CDR3 DNA sequence: TGTGCCTGGAGAGGGGGTGCGACCTCTGGCTATGGCTACACCTTC.

The table lists this clone with a count of one. The chain employs TRBV19 and TRBJ1-5, with 8 positions matching TRBD1. CDR3 length equals 18 residues. CDR1 is LNHDA, CDR2 SQIVND, per germline (reference sequence). With V trimmed by 3 bases and J by 1 base, 11 bases remained unmatched. The CDR3, as DNA: TGTGCCAGTAGTATCGGGACAGGTTGGGGCCGGAGCAATCAGCCCCAGCATTTT. The encoded protein is CASSIGTGWGRSNQPQHF.

For the CDR3, the DNA is TGTGCCAGCTCACCACCGGTACTCCCGGGAGGAAACACCATATATTTT. This sequence encodes CASSPPVLPGGNTIYF. The J gene is TRBJ1-3, the V gene TRBV18; D remains unclear. V lost 0 bases and J 4 bases, leaving 13 bases between the germline ends. The CDR3 has 16 residues. Germline V CDR1 and CDR2: KGHSH, LQKENI.

The chain combines TRBV27 with TRBJ2-7; 8 bases are a match to TRBD1. CDR1 is MNHEY and CDR2 is SMNVEV in the germline V gene (reference sequence). The CDR3 runs 12 residues. J lost 5 bases, V lost 7 bases, and 4 bases had no gene match. The CDR3 coding sequence is TGTGCCAGCACGACAGGGGTCGACGAGCAGTACTTC. Its protein product is CASTTGVDEQYF.